The rows below give T cell receptor beta chains drawn from one sample of a study of blood T cell repertoires in COVID-19. Assay: immunoSEQ multiplex PCR; the TCRdb copy retains only in-frame clones and omits some. Of around 68,000 clones listed, about 85% were seen once; the top ten hold over 2.5%. The specimen was peripheral blood. The source is a man at least 80 years old with acute or convalescent COVID-19. The CDR3 runs from the conserved cysteine through the conserved F or W. The order of the fields is V gene, J gene, CDR3 protein.

>TRBV2|TRBJ1-5
CASSEGQGRQPQHF
>TRBV7-9|TRBJ1-5
CASRGTGEQPQHF
>TRBV7-2|TRBJ2-6
CASSPWTGTSGANVLTF
>TRBV18|TRBJ1-4
CASSPGQLEKLFF
>TRBV20-1|TRBJ1-1
CSAIEGPANTEAFF
>TRBV24-1|TRBJ2-5
CATSDPWGVETQYF
>TRBV4-1|TRBJ2-1
CASSPPGLAGNEQFF
>TRBV27|TRBJ1-5
CASSFEGQPQHF
>TRBV5-5|TRBJ2-7
CASSLTQGPRYEQYF
>TRBV15|TRBJ2-7
CATSKFTGDEQYF
>TRBV19|TRBJ2-1
CASSIEYSEQFF
>TRBV6-2/TRBV6-3|TRBJ2-1
CASSLTGGSSYNEQFF
>TRBV3-1/TRBV3-2|TRBJ2-6
CASSLRVTGANVLTF
>TRBV4-3|TRBJ1-1
CASSQGGQGATMNTEAFF
>TRBV21-1|TRBJ2-7
CASSKVDTSYEQYF
>TRBV2|TRBJ1-1
CASTLSEMNTEAFF
>TRBV19|TRBJ1-1
CASRQDRGTEAFF
>TRBV5-1|TRBJ2-2
CASSGRTGGTGELFF
>TRBV27|TRBJ1-2
CASSLRVSGRGGGYGYTF
>TRBV27|TRBJ2-7
CASSFSQGFYEQYF
>TRBV10-2|TRBJ2-7
CASRTGTGSYEQYF
>TRBV12-3/TRBV12-4|TRBJ2-3
CASSPDTDTQYF
>TRBV10-3|TRBJ2-1
CAISPGLAGANNEQFF
>TRBV5-6|TRBJ1-1
CASSIQGLPPEAFF
>TRBV5-1|TRBJ2-1
CASSGRGDNEQFF
>TRBV5-1|TRBJ1-4
CASSFSRGQEKLFF
>TRBV18|TRBJ2-7
CASSLGAGTDYEQYF
>TRBV7-2|TRBJ1-3
CASSSSRTVASGNTIYF
>TRBV7-6|TRBJ2-5
CASSAGGTATQETQYF
>TRBV6-2/TRBV6-3|TRBJ1-5
CASSPRTGGSNQPQHF
>TRBV24-1|TRBJ1-2
CATSGQFGYTF
>TRBV6-2/TRBV6-3|TRBJ1-1
CASSYSSRGDTEAFF
>TRBV7-8|TRBJ1-2
CASSLAYGQGNYGYTF
>TRBV7-9|TRBJ2-3
CASSLVWGQGISDTQYF
>TRBV2|TRBJ2-1
CASSEVRGTNEQFF
>TRBV6-6|TRBJ1-2
CASSRDSQDYGYTF
>TRBV6-6|TRBJ1-4
CASRHYAGAGTGGLNEKLFF
>TRBV18|TRBJ2-1
CASQLAGAFGEQFF
>TRBV2|TRBJ2-5
CASSPRGQGETQYF
>TRBV4-1|TRBJ1-1
CASSQPKTGKNTEAFF
>TRBV7-9|TRBJ2-7
CASSLQGYEQYF
>TRBV4-1|TRBJ1-3
CASSQDQGSGNTIYF
>TRBV7-8|TRBJ2-1
CASKMVRGTYNEQFF
>TRBV3-1/TRBV3-2|TRBJ2-5
CASSLNGLAGLETQYF
>TRBV5-1|TRBJ2-2
CASSLDSPVNTGELFF
>TRBV4-3|TRBJ1-4
CASSQRQGADNEKLFF
>TRBV7-2|TRBJ1-2
CASSLGAFYGYTF
>TRBV24-1|TRBJ2-7
CATSDLDTGNEQYF
>TRBV5-1|TRBJ1-2
CASSLQGNNYGYTF
>TRBV9|TRBJ2-7
CASSAPSISDEQYF
>TRBV21-1|TRBJ1-2
CASLWRPVYGYTF
>TRBV19|TRBJ1-2
CASSMGDRAYYGYTF
>TRBV30|TRBJ1-5
CAWSERGARGQPQHF
>TRBV5-6|TRBJ1-1
CASSLRGEAFF
>TRBV4-3|TRBJ1-1
CASSQDGGRGAVNTEAFF
>TRBV5-1|TRBJ2-5
CASRRTSGGYQETQYF
>TRBV4-2|TRBJ2-7
CASSQEGPGLAGAEQYF
>TRBV11-2|TRBJ1-4
CASTPRGPGPGGSGELFF
>TRBV7-2|TRBJ1-4
CASSPSAGEKLFF